Following are 17 T cell receptor beta chains from one sample sequenced in a study of T cells in Graves' hyperthyroidism and ophthalmopathy. TCR beta CDR3 regions were amplified from RNA transcripts. The TCR CDR3 first-round RT-PCR relied on the HTBI primer set. One entry per CDR3 protein, called by TCRdb with MiXCR from the multiplex PCR reads. Of hundreds of thousands of distinct CDR3 sequences detected, roughly 20% appear once; the ten largest clones hold roughly a third. The sequencing input was blood. The receptors come from a man aged 30-40 years with Graves' ophthalmopathy.

The chain employs TRBV7-6 and TRBJ2-3; 12 positions agree with TRBD2. There are 17 residues in the CDR3. The ends lost 4 bases at V and 4 bases at J; junction bases unmatched: 9. Germline CDR1 SGHVS, CDR2 FNYEAQ. As DNA, the CDR3 is TGTGCCAGCAGCTCCCTACTGACTAGCGGGAGCCCAGATACGCAGTATTTT. It is translated as CASSSLLTSGSPDTQYF.

In its sample, this clonotype was seen once. V is TRBV7-9 and J is TRBJ2-2; 9 bases match TRBD1. The V segment lost 5 bases and the J segment 7 bases; nucleotides outside the gene matches: 11. CDR1 and CDR2 (germline): SEHNR, FQNEAQ (reference sequence). The CDR3 loop spans 16 amino acids. CDR3 in DNA: TGTGCCAGCAGCCGAGGTTGGACAGGGGCGATCGGGGAGCTGTTTTTT. Protein: CASSRGWTGAIGELFF.

V and J are TRBV20-1 and TRBJ2-7; D is unresolved. The CDR3 length is 15 residues. Germline V gene data show CDR1 as DFQATT and CDR2 as SNEGSKA (reference sequence). Deletions cut 2 bases from V and 1 base from J, with 15 bases between. The CDR3 sequence: CSARIGQEFSYEQYF. In DNA form, the CDR3 reads TGCAGTGCTAGAATCGGGCAGGAGTTTTCCTACGAGCAGTACTTC.

This rearrangement joins TRBV6-2 or TRBV6-3 to TRBJ2-7, with D uncertain. This CDR3 has 17 residues. The V end was cut by 0 bases, the J end by 2 bases, with 17 bases between. Germline loops: CDR1 MNHEY, CDR2 SVGEGT. The CDR3 region has the DNA TGTGCCAGCAGTTACTCGATCCCGGACGGTAGCCCCTACGAGCAGTACTTC. Translation: CASSYSIPDGSPYEQYF.

The sample holds many counts of this clonotype. The chain recombines TRBV7-2 with TRBJ2-7; D perhaps matches TRBD2 (5 bases). Germline V CDR1 and CDR2: SGHTA, FQGNSA. The CDR3 runs 14 residues. V was cut by 6 bases and J by 2 bases, with 14 bases left in between. The CDR3 coding sequence is TGTGCCAGCAGTAACCAGATCGGGGCCTACGAGCAGTACTTC. As protein: CASSNQIGAYEQYF.

In this sample, this clonotype turned up a few times. The chain joins TRBV6-1 to TRBJ2-3; D is unresolved. The V gene lost 2 bases and the J gene lost 1 base, with 10 bases spanning the gap. Germline loops: CDR1 MNHNS, CDR2 SASEGT. This CDR3 is 15 amino acids long. The CDR3 loop is CASSERSSGTDTQYF. DNA of the CDR3: TGTGCCAGCAGTGAAAGGTCCTCGGGCACAGATACGCAGTATTTT.

This clonotype was counted a few times. The V and J genes are TRBV7-9 and TRBJ2-1; TRBD2 might be the D (6 bases). With 5 bases removed from V and 8 bases from J, the gap between germline ends came to 13 bases. The CDR3 spans 13 residues. Germline CDR1 is SEHNR and CDR2 is FQNEAQ (reference sequence). CDR3 sequence reads: CASSGGWEDEQFF. The CDR3 DNA reads TGTGCCAGCAGCGGAGGGTGGGAGGATGAGCAGTTCTTC.

At least ten counts were recorded for this clonotype. The V gene is TRBV28, the J gene TRBJ2-2; D is undetermined. Germline V gene lookup returns CDR1 MDHEN and CDR2 SYDVKM. Trimming removed 6 bases at V and 3 bases at J, with 5 bases between. The CDR3 is 12 amino acids. The CDR3 region is CASSSYTGELFF. For the CDR3, the DNA is TGTGCCAGCAGCTCCTACACCGGGGAGCTGTTTTTT.

This clonotype was seen only a few times. The chain couples TRBV7-9 to TRBJ2-2; 7 positions match TRBD2. The CDR3 is 13 residues long. The germline V gene encodes CDR1 SEHNR and CDR2 FQNEAQ (reference sequence). V lost 1 base to trimming and J lost 7 bases; unmatched junction nucleotides: 0. The CDR3 here is CASSLGTSGELFF. CDR3 sequence (DNA): TGTGCCAGCAGCTTAGGGACTAGCGGGGAGCTGTTTTTT.

This clonotype was detected a few times. V usage is TRBV4-3 and J usage is TRBJ2-5, with a tentative D call TRBD2 (5 bases). Germline V gene sequence: CDR1 LGHNA, CDR2 YSLEER. The CDR3 runs to 14 residues. V gave up 0 bases and J gave up 2 bases, with 7 bases separating them. CDR3 DNA: TGCGCCAGCAGCCAAGATGGGAGTCAAGAGACCCAGTACTTC. It translates to CASSQDGSQETQYF.

V and J are TRBV6-1 and TRBJ1-1; a possible D gene is TRBD1 (5 bases). Trimming removed 1 base from V and 6 bases from J, with 12 bases in between. Looked up from germline, CDR1 is MNHNS and CDR2 is SASEGT. This CDR3 is 14 amino acids long. CDR3 in DNA: TGTGCCAGCAGTGAAGAATTGGGGGGTTCTGAAGCTTTCTTT. Translated: CASSEELGGSEAFF.

This clonotype was picked up many times. The chain combines TRBV29-1 with TRBJ2-7; 10 bases fit TRBD1. Per germline, CDR1 SQVTM and CDR2 ANQGSEA. Trimming cost V 4 bases and J 5 bases; bases outside gene matches: 26. The length of the CDR3 is 20 residues. CDR3 nucleotides: TGCAGCGTTGGGCCCGAGAGGGGGACAGGGGATAATAGCCTTGAAAACGAGCAGTACTTC. Translated: CSVGPERGTGDNSLENEQYF.

This clonotype was found many times. The chain couples TRBV30 to TRBJ2-1; D remains ambiguous. The germline V gene encodes CDR1 GTSNPN and CDR2 SVGIG (reference sequence). This CDR3 contains 12 residues. The CDR3 region has the DNA TGTGCTTGGGTCGATATCTACAATGAGCAGTTCTTC. Residues: CAWVDIYNEQFF.

This clonotype was seen a handful of times. This chain connects TRBV7-2 to TRBJ2-7; no definite D call. V shed 2 bases and J shed 7 bases, with 9 bases lying between them. Germline loops: CDR1 SGHTA, CDR2 FQGNSA. The CDR3 is made up of 12 amino acids. This chain's CDR3 is CASSLNTGEQYF. The CDR3 coding sequence is TGTGCCAGCAGCTTAAATACTGGGGAGCAGTACTTC.

This clonotype has more than one count but fewer than ten. V gene TRBV20-1 combines with J gene TRBJ2-3; TRBD1 matches 8 bases. The CDR3 is 15 amino acids. The germline CDR1 and CDR2 sequences are DFQATT and SNEGSKA (reference sequence). V was pared by 5 bases and J by 4 bases, with 11 bases of the junction left unmatched. Written as DNA, the CDR3 is TGCAGTGCTCGCCCCGGGACAGGTCGGGCAGATACGCAGTATTTT. Encoded protein: CSARPGTGRADTQYF.

This clonotype was seen more than once but under ten times. The chain uses TRBV3-1 and TRBJ1-3; no definite D call. The ends were cut back, 3 bases at V and 0 bases at J, with 18 bases in the middle. The CDR3 sequence is 18 residues long. Looked up from germline, CDR1 is LGHDT and CDR2 is YNNKEL (reference sequence). The CDR3 nucleotides read TGTGCCAGCAGCCACCCACCGCGGGTTCTAAGCTCTGGAAACACCATATATTTT. It specifies CASSHPPRVLSSGNTIYF.

A few counts support this clonotype. This chain joins TRBV28 and TRBJ2-1; D might be TRBD2 (5 bases). The germline V and J ends were trimmed by 5 bases and 4 bases, with 15 bases remaining between them. Germline-derived CDR1 and CDR2 are MDHEN and SYDVKM. The CDR3 is 15 residues long. The CDR3 loop reads CASSPPDLSYNEQFF. The DNA of the CDR3 is TGTGCCAGCAGTCCTCCGGACTTGTCATACAATGAGCAGTTCTTC. The full variable domain, with the rest looked up from reference TRBV28 and TRBJ2-1, is DVKVTQSSRYLVKRTGEKVFLECVQDMDHENMFWYRQDPGLGLRLIYFSYDVKMKEKGDIPEGYSVSREKKERFSLILESASTNQTSMYLCASSPPDLSYNEQFFGPGTRLTVL.